This TCR beta chain was recovered during a study of T cells in Graves' hyperthyroidism and ophthalmopathy. Study results and limitations: Among thyroid clonotypes expanded above 0.001, most also appeared in blood.

Amplified TCR beta CDR3 regions came from RNA transcripts. TCR CDR3 underwent first-round RT-PCR with the HTBI primer set. TCRdb redid the calling of the multiplex PCR reads with MiXCR, one entry per CDR3 protein. The data show 500,000 to 650,000 distinct CDR3 sequences, roughly 17% seen once. Clinical Activity Scores of at least 3, NOSPECS grades of at least 4 and durations under 3 months characterized ophthalmopathy patients. This clonotype was recorded many times. The antigen is unknown. The sequencing sample was made of blood. The source of this sequence is a woman between 18 and 30 years old with Graves' ophthalmopathy.

The CDR3 loop is CASSLGTGQGAEAFF. In nucleotides, the CDR3 is TGTGCCAGCAGCCTAGGGACGGGACAGGGGGCCGAAGCTTTCTTT. The rearrangement links TRBV3-1 to TRBJ1-1; 12 bases match TRBD1. The trim removed 4 bases at V and 8 bases at J, leaving 8 bases unmatched. The CDR3 runs to 15 residues. CDR1 is LGHDT, CDR2 YNNKEL, per germline (reference sequence).